This T cell receptor (beta chain) was identified during a study of blood T cells in healthy people across ages. Using a J-beta primer mix together with a sample-barcoded 5' primer, a second PCR was run for about 6 to 12 cycles. A single record per CDR3 protein comes from TCRdb applying MiXCR to the 5' RACE reads. The table lists fewer than 2 million distinct CDR3 sequences, about two fifths of them singletons. With regard to this clonotype: A junction end diverges from the germline sequence, so it may reflect a read error.

The CDR3 spans 14 residues. Sequenced input: blood. The rearrangement links TRBV12-3 or TRBV12-4 to TRBJ2-3, with D perhaps assigned TRBD1 or TRBD2 (6 bases each). This TCR was sampled from a human donor in good health. CDR3: CASSLGGNADTRYF. The CDR3 bases are TGTGCCAGCAGTCTAGGGGGGAACGCAGATACGCGGTATTTT.